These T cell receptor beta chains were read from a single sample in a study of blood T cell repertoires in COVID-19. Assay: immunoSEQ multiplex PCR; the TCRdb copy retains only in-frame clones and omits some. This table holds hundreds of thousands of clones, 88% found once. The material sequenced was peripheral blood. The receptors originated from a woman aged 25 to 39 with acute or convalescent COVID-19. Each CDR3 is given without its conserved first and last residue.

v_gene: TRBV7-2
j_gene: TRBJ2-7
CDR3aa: ASSWGLAKPLYEQY

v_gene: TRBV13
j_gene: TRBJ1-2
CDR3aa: ASSLGEGARGYT

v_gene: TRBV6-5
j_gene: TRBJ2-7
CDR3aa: ASRVSVPSYEQY

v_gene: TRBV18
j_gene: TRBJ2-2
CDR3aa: ASSRQGTGELF

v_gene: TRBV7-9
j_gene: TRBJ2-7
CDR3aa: ASSLASGDRGYEQY

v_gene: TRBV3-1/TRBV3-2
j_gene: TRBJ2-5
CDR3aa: ASSQEALAGGPVRETQY

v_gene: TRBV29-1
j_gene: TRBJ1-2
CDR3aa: SVPGQGLYGYT

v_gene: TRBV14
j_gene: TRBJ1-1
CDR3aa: ASSQDVQGQMNTEAF

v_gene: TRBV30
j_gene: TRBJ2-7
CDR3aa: AWSAQESPLEQY

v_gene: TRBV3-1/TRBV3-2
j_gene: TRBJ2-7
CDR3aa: ASSRRQAPYEQY

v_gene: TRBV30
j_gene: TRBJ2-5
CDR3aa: AWSSGGARETQY

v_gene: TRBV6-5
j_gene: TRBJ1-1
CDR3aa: ASRDRRGRGTEAF

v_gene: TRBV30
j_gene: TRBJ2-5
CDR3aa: AWILRDSDIQETQY

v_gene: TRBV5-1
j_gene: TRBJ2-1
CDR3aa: ASSAGTSGRNEQF

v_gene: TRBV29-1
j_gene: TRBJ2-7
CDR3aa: SVIAGVYEQY

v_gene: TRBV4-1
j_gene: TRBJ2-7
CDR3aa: ASSQGTGYHEQY

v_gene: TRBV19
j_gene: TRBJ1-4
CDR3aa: ASSIWQATNEKLF

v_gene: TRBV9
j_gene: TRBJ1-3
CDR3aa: ASSVAPGQSSGNTIY

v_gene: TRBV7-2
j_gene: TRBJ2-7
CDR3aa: ASSLGAGETYEQY

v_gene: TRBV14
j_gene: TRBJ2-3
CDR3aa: ASSQNTGLTDTQY

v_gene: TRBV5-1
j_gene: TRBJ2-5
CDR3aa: ASSLKTGTSGSFGLGTQY

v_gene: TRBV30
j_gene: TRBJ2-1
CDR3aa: AAELAGKYNEQF

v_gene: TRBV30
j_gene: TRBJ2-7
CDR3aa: AWLQGNYEQY

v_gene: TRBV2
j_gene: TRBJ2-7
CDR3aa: ASKRDRNTINPYEQY

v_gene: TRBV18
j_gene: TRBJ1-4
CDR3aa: ASSPSWRDEKLF

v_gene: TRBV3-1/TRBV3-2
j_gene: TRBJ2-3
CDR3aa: ASSQLVLRDPDTQY

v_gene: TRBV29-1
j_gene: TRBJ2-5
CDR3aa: SVGGRRGGEETQY

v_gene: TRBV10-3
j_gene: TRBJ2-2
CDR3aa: AIRFRAEANTGELF

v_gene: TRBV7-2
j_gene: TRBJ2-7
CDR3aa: ASSLGPLGLSSYEQY

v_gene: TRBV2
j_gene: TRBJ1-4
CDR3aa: ASSYTGGNEKLF

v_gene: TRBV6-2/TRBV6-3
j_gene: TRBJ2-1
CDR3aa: ASSRATGSWNEQF

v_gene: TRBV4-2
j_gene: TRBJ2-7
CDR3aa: ASSEHSGSSDEQY

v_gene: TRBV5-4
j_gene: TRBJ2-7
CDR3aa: ASSPDQGAGGQY